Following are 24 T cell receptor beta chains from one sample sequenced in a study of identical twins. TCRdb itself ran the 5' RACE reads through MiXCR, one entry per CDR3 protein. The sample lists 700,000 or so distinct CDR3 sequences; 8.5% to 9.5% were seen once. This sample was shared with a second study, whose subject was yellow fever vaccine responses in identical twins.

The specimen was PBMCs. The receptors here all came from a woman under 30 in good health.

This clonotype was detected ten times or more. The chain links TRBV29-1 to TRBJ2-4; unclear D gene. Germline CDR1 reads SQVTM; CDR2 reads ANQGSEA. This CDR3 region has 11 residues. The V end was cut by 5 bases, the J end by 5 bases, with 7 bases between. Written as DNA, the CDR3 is TGCAGCGTTTACCGAGAAAACATTCAGTACTTC. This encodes CSVYRENIQYF.

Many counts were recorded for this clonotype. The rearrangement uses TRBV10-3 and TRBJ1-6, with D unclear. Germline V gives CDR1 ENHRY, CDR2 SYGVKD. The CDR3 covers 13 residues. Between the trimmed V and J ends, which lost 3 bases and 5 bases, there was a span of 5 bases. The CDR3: CAISDFDNSPLHF. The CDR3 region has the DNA TGTGCCATCAGTGATTTTGATAATTCACCCCTCCACTTT.

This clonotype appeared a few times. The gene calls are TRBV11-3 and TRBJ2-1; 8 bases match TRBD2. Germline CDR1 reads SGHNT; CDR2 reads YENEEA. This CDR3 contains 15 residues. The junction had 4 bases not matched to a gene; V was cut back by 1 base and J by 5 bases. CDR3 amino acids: CASSLVAGPNNEQFF. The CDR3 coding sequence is TGTGCCAGCAGCTTAGTAGCGGGACCTAACAATGAGCAGTTCTTC.

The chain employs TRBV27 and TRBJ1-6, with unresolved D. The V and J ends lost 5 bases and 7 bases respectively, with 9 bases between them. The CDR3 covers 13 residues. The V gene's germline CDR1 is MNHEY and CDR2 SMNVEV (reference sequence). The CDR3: CASSHPQNSPLHF. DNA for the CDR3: TGTGCCAGCAGTCACCCACAAAATTCACCCCTCCACTTT.

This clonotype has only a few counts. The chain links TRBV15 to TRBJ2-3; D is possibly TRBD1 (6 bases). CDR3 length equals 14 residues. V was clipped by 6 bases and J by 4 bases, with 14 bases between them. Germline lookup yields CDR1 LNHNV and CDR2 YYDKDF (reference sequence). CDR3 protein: CATRTQGNADTQYF. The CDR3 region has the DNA TGTGCCACCAGGACACAGGGAAACGCAGATACGCAGTATTTT.

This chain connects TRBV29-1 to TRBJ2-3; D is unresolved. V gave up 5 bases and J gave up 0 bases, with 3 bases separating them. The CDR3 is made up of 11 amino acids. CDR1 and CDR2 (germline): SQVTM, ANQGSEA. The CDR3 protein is CSVHSTDTQYF. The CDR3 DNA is TGCAGCGTTCACAGCACAGATACGCAGTATTTT.

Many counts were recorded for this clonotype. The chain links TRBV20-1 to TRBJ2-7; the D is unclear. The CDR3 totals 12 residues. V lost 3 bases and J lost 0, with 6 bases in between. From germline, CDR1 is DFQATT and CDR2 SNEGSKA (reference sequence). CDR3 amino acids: CSASPDSYEQYF. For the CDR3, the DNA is TGCAGTGCTAGTCCAGACTCCTACGAGCAGTACTTC.

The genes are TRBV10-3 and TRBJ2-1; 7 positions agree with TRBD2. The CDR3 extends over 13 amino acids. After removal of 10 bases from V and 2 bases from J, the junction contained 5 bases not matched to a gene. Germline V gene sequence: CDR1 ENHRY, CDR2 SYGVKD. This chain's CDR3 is CATTGTTYNEQFF. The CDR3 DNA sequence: TGTGCCACCACCGGGACTACCTACAATGAGCAGTTCTTC.

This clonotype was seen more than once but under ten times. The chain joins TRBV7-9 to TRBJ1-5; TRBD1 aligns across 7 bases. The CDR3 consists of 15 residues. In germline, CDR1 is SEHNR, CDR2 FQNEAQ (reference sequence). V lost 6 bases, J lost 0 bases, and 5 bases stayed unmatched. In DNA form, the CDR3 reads TGTGCCAGCAGTTCGACAGGGCATAGCAATCAGCCCCAGCATTTT. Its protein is CASSSTGHSNQPQHF.

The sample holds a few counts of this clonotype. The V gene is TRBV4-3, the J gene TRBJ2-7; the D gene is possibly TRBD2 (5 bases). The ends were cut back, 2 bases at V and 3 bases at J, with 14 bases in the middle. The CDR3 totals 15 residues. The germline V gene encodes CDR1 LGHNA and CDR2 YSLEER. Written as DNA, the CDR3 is TGCGCCAGCAGCCAAAATCCGGGATCGCTCTACGAGCAGTACTTC. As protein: CASSQNPGSLYEQYF.

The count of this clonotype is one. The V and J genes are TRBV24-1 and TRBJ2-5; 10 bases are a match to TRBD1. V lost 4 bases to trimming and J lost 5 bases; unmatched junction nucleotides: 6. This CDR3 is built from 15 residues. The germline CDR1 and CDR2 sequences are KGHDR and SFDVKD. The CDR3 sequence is CATSDPGTGEETQYF. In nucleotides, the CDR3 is TGTGCCACCAGTGACCCCGGGACAGGGGAGGAGACCCAGTACTTC.

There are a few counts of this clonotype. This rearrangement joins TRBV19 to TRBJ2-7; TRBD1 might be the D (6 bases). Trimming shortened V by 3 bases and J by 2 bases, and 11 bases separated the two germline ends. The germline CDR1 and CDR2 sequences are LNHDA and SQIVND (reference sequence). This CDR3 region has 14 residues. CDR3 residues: CASSISGQPYEQYF. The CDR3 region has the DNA TGTGCCAGTAGTATCTCCGGACAGCCCTACGAGCAGTACTTC.

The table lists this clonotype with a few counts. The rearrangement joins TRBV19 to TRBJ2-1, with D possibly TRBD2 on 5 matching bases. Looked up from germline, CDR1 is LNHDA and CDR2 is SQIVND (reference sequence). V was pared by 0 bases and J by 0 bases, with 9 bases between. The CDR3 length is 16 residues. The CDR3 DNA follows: TGTGCCAGTAGTATAGATGCGGGTTCCTCCTACAATGAGCAGTTCTTC. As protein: CASSIDAGSSYNEQFF.

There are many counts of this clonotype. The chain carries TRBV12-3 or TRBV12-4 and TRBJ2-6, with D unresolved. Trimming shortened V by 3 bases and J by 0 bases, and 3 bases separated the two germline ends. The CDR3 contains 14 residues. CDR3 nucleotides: TGTGCCAGCAGTTTTCTCTCTGGGGCCAACGTCCTGACTTTC. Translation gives CASSFLSGANVLTF.

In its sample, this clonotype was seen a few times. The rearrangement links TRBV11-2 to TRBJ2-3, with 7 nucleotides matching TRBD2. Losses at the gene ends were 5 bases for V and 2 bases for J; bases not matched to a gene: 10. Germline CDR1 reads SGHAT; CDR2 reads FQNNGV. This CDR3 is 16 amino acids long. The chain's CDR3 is CASSGSGRAITDTQYF. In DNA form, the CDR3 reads TGTGCCAGCAGCGGCAGTGGGAGGGCCATCACAGATACGCAGTATTTT. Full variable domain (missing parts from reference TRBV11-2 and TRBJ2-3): EAGVAQSPRYKIIEKRQSVAFWCNPISGHATLYWYQQILGQGPKLLIQFQNNGVVDDSQLPKDRFSAERLKGVDSTLKIQPAKLEDSAVYLCASSGSGRAITDTQYFGPGTRLTVL.

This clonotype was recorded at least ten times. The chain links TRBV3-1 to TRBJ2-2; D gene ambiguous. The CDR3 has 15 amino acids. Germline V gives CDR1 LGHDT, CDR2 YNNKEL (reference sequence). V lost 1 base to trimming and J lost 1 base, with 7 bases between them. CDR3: CASSQGGLNTGELFF. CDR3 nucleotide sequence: TGTGCCAGCAGCCAAGGGGGATTGAACACCGGGGAGCTGTTTTTT.

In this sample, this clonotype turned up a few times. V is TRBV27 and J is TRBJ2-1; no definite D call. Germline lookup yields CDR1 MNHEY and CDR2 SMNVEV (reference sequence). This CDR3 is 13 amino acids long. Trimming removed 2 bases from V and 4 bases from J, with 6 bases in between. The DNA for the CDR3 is TGTGCCAGCAGTTTAAGAAAGTACAATGAGCAGTTCTTC. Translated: CASSLRKYNEQFF.

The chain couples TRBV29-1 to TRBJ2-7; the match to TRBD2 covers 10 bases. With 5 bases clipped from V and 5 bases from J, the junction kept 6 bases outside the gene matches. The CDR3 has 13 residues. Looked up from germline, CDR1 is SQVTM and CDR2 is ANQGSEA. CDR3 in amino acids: CSVTLAGRDEQYF. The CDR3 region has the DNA TGCAGCGTTACACTAGCGGGACGCGACGAGCAGTACTTC.

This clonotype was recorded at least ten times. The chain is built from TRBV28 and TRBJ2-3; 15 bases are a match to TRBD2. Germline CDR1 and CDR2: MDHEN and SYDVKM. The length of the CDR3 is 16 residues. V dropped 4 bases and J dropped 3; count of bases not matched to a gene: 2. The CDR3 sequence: CASSWTSGGATDTQYF. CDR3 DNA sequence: TGTGCCAGCAGTTGGACTAGCGGGGGGGCGACAGATACGCAGTATTTT. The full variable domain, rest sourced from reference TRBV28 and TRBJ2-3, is DVKVTQSSRYLVKRTGEKVFLECVQDMDHENMFWYRQDPGLGLRLIYFSYDVKMKEKGDIPEGYSVSREKKERFSLILESASTNQTSMYLCASSWTSGGATDTQYFGPGTRLTVL.

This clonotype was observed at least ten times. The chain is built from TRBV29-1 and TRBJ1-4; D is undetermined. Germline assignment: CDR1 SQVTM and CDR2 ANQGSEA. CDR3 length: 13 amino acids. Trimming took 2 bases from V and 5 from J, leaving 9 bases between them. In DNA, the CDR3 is TGCAGCGTTGAAACTGGGCGGAATGAAAAACTGTTTTTT. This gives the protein CSVETGRNEKLFF. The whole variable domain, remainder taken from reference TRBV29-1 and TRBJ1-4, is SAVISQKPSRDICQRGTSLTIQCQVDSQVTMMFWYRQQPGQSLTLIATANQGSEATYESGFVIDKFPISRPNLTFSTLTVSNMSPEDSSIYLCSVETGRNEKLFFGSGTQLSVL.

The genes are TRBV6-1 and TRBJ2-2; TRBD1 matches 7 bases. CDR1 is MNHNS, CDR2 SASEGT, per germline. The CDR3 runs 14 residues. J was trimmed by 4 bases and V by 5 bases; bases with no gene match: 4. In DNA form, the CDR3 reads TGTGCCAGCAGTATTCGGGACAGCACCGGGGAGCTGTTTTTT. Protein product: CASSIRDSTGELFF.

CDR3: CASSYEPAINYGYTF. The CDR3 DNA sequence: TGTGCCAGCAGTTACGAGCCAGCGATAAACTATGGCTACACCTTC. The chain uses TRBV6-5 and TRBJ1-2; no definite D call. The CDR3 length is 15 residues. Per germline, CDR1 MNHEY and CDR2 SVGAGI. V gave up 2 bases and J gave up 2 bases, with 12 bases separating them.

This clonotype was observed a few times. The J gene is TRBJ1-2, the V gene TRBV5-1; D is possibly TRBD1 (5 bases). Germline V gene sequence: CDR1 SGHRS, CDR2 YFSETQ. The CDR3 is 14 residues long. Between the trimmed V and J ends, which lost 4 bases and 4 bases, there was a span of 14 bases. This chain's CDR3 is CASSLPGRLYGYTF. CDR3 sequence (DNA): TGCGCCAGCAGCCTCCCGGGACGGCTCTATGGCTACACCTTC.

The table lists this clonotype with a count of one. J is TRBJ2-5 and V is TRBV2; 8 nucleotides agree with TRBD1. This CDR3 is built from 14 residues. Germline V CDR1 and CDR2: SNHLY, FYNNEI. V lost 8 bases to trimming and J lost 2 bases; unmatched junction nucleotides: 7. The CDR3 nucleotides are TGTGCCAGCTGGAGGACAGGGAGTCAAGAGACCCAGTACTTC. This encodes CASWRTGSQETQYF.